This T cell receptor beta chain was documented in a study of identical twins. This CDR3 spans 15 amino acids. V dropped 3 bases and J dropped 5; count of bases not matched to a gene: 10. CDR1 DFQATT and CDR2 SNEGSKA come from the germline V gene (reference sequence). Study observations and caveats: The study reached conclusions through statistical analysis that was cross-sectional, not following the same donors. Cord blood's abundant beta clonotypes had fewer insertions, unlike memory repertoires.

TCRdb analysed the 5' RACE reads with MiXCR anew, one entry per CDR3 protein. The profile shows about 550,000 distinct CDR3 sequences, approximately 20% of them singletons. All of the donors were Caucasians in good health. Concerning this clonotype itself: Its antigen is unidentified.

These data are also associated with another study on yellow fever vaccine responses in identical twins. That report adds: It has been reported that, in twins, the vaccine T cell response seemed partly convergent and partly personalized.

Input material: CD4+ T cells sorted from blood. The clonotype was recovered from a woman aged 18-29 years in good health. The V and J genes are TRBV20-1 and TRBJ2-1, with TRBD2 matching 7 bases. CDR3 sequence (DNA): TGCAGTGCTAGTTTGGGAGGGCGTCGAGACAATGAGCAGTTCTTC. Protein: CSASLGGRRDNEQFF.